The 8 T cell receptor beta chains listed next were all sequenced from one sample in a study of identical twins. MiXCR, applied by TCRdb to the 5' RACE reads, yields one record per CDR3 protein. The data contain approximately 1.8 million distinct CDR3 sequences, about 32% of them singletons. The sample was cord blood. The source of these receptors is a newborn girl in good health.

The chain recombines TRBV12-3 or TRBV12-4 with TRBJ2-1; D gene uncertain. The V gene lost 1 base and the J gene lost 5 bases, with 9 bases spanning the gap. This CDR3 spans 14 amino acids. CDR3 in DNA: TGTGCCAGCAGTTTAGGGGCTATGGACAATGAGCAGTTCTTC. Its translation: CASSLGAMDNEQFF.

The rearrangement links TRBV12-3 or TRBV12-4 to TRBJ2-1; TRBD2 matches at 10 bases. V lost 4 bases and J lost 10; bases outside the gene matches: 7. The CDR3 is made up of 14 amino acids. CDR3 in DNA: TGTGCCAGCAGTTCTAGCGGGAGCCCGCACGAGCAGTTCTTC. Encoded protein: CASSSSGSPHEQFF.

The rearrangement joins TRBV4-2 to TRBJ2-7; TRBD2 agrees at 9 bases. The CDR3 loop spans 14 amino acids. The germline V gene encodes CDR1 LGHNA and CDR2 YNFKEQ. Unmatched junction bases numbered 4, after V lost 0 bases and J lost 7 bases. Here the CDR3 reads CASSQDGLANEQYF. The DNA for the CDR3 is TGTGCCAGCAGCCAAGATGGACTAGCGAATGAGCAGTACTTC.

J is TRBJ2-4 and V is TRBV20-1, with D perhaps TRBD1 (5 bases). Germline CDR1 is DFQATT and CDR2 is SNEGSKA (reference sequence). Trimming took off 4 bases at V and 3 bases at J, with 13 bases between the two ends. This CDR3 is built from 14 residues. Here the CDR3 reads CSAKWQGLKNIQYF. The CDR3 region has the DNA TGCAGTGCTAAGTGGCAGGGCCTCAAAAACATTCAGTACTTC.

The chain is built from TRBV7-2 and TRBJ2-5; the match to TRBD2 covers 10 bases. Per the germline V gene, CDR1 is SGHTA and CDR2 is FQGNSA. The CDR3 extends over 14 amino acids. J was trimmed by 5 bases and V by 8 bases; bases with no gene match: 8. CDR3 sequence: CASRSGGKWETQYF. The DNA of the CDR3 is TGTGCCAGCCGTAGCGGGGGGAAATGGGAGACCCAGTACTTC. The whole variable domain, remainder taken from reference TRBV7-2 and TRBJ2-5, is GAGVSQSPSNKVTEKGKDVELRCDPISGHTALYWYRQSLGQGLEFLIYFQGNSAPDKSGLPSDRFSAERTGGSVSTLTIQRTQQEDSAVYLCASRSGGKWETQYFGPGTRLLVL.

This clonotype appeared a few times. CDR3 residues: CASSRLRDLLPTDTQYF. DNA for the CDR3: TGTGCCAGCAGTCGTCTCCGGGATCTCCTCCCCACAGATACGCAGTATTTT. The chain couples TRBV27 to TRBJ2-3, with D maybe TRBD2 (5 bases). V was trimmed by 5 bases and J by 2 bases, leaving 20 bases between them. Looked up from germline, CDR1 is MNHEY and CDR2 is SMNVEV (reference sequence). This CDR3 spans 17 amino acids.

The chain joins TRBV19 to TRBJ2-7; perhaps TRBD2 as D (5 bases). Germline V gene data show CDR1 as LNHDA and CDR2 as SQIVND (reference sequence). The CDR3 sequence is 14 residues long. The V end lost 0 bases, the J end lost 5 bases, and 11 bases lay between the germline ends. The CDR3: CASSIDLEGDEQYF. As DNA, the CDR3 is TGTGCCAGTAGTATAGATCTCGAGGGTGACGAGCAGTACTTC. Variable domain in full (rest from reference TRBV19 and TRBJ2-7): DGGITQSPKYLFRKEGQNVTLSCEQNLNHDAMYWYRQDPGQGLRLIYYSQIVNDFQKGDIAEGYSVSREKKESFPLTVTSAQKNPTAFYLCASSIDLEGDEQYFGPGTRLTVT.

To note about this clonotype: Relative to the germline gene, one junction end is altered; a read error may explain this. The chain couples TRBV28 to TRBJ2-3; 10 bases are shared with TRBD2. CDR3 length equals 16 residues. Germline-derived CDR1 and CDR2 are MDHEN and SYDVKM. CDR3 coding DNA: TGTGCCGGCAGTCCCATGGGAGCGGGAGGGCGAGATACGCAGTATTTT. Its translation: CAGSPMGAGGRDTQYF.